Each of the 20 T cell receptor beta chains below was sequenced from the same sample in a study of T cell responses to AZD1222 COVID-19 vaccine. TCRdb keeps only in-frame clones here, not all; method: immunoSEQ multiplex PCR. The repertoire holds over 150,000 clones, 85% to 95% seen once, with approximately 0.98% in the top ten. Sequencing used peripheral blood, obtained 28 days after the second dose of the MenACWY control vaccine. These receptors were collected from an adult who received the MenACWY meningococcal vaccine as a control.

This chain links TRBV21-1 with TRBJ2-7; the DNA was not compared with TRBD1, the D call given in the table. TRBV21-1 is tagged as a pseudogene. The CDR3 covers 19 residues. For the CDR3, the DNA is TGTGCCAGCAGCACACAATTACTACAGGGGGCTTCTTTGGTTGTCGAGCAGTACTTC. Amino acids: CASSTQLLQGASLVVEQYF.

The V gene is TRBV19, the J gene TRBJ1-5; D is perhaps TRBD1 (6 bases). Germline V gives CDR1 LNHDA, CDR2 SQIVND (reference sequence). V lost 6 bases to trimming and J lost 0 bases, with 9 bases between them. There are 14 residues in the CDR3. For the CDR3, the DNA is TGTGCCAGTAGCCGACAGGATAGCAATCAGCCCCAGCATTTT. Amino acid sequence: CASSRQDSNQPQHF.

This clone was observed a single time. The rearrangement links TRBV2 to TRBJ1-3; 10 bases agree with TRBD1. The CDR3 consists of 13 residues. The J segment lost 13 bases and the V segment lost 4 bases, leaving 7 bases of the junction unmatched. Germline CDR1 and CDR2: SNHLY and FYNNEI. The CDR3 DNA reads TGTGCCAGCAGTGGGGACAGGGGACGACATATATATTTT. This translates into CASSGDRGRHIYF.

This rearrangement joins TRBV12-3 or TRBV12-4 to TRBJ1-1; D is uncertain. The CDR3 has 13 residues. The V gene lost 6 bases and the J gene lost 0 bases, with 8 bases spanning the gap. The CDR3 DNA follows: TGTGCCAGCAGAAGGACGGTGAACACTGAAGCTTTCTTT. Its protein product is CASRRTVNTEAFF.

This clone was detected once. The genes are TRBV30 and TRBJ1-3; 7 nucleotides line up with TRBD1. From germline, CDR1 is GTSNPN and CDR2 SVGIG (reference sequence). V lost 3 bases and J lost 2; bases outside the gene matches: 1. The CDR3 contains 13 residues. Here the CDR3 reads CAWSRGTGNTIYF. As DNA, the CDR3 is TGTGCCTGGAGCAGGGGGACTGGAAACACCATATATTTT.

The chain carries TRBV5-8 and TRBJ1-1; D might be TRBD1 (5 bases). V dropped 1 base and J dropped 6 bases, with 13 bases sitting between them. Germline values: CDR1 SGHTS, CDR2 YDEGEE. This CDR3 comprises 14 residues. In DNA form, the CDR3 reads TGTGCCAGCAGCTTGCGGGGCAGGGTCTCTGAAGCTTTCTTT. It translates to CASSLRGRVSEAFF.

The rearrangement joins TRBV3-1 (or the pseudogene TRBV3-2) to TRBJ1-2; 7 bases are a match to TRBD1. This CDR3 has 12 residues. Per the germline V gene, CDR1 is LGHDT and CDR2 is YNNKEL (reference sequence). V lost 4 bases to trimming and J lost 10 bases; unmatched junction nucleotides: 6. The CDR3 sequence: CASSRDSWIYTF. CDR3 bases: TGTGCCAGCAGCCGGGACAGTTGGATCTACACCTTC.

The chain has TRBV12-3 or TRBV12-4 and TRBJ2-4, with D hard to call. CDR3 length: 13 residues. Trimming took off 2 bases at V and 10 bases at J, with 12 bases between the two ends. Here the CDR3 DNA reads TGTGCCAGCAGTTTATTCCCCAACGAGATTCAGTACTTC. Protein sequence: CASSLFPNEIQYF.

J is TRBJ1-4 and V is TRBV2; no clear D gene. The CDR3 consists of 15 residues. The germline V and J ends were trimmed by 1 base and 6 bases, with 12 bases remaining between them. Looked up from germline, CDR1 is SNHLY and CDR2 is FYNNEI. The CDR3 coding sequence is TGTGCCAGCAGTGAAGGGGCCAGCTACTATGAAAAACTGTTTTTT. Its protein product is CASSEGASYYEKLFF.

This chain links TRBV20-1 with TRBJ1-2; 7 positions agree with TRBD1. V dropped 3 bases and J dropped 7; count of bases not matched to a gene: 11. Per germline, CDR1 DFQATT and CDR2 SNEGSKA (reference sequence). CDR3 length equals 14 residues. CDR3 sequence reads: CSASATGATAGYTF. The CDR3 region has the DNA TGCAGTGCTAGTGCCACAGGGGCTACCGCTGGCTACACCTTC.

The rearrangement joins TRBV19 to TRBJ1-5; no definite D call. CDR3 size: 13 residues. Germline values: CDR1 LNHDA, CDR2 SQIVND (reference sequence). Trimming pared 3 bases from V and 4 bases from J, leaving 7 bases between. The CDR3 is CASSMKVNQPQHF. For the CDR3, the DNA is TGTGCCAGTAGTATGAAGGTGAATCAGCCCCAGCATTTT.

This chain uses TRBV30 with TRBJ1-1; 7 positions match TRBD1. V dropped 3 bases and J dropped 11; count of bases not matched to a gene: 6. The CDR3 covers 11 residues. Germline CDR1 GTSNPN, CDR2 SVGIG (reference sequence). CDR3 nucleotides: TGTGCCTGGAGGAGGGGGCCAAGGGCTTTCTTT. As protein: CAWRRGPRAFF. The full variable domain, completed using reference TRBV30 and TRBJ1-1, is SQTIHQWPATLVQPVGSPLSLECTVEGTSNPNLYWYRQAAGRGLQLLFYSVGIGQISSEVPQNLSASRPQDRQFILSSKKLLLSDSGFYLCAWRRGPRAFFGQGTRLTVV.

The chain employs TRBV12-3 or TRBV12-4 and TRBJ1-6; D unclear. The V and J ends lost 2 bases and 9 bases respectively, with 8 bases between them. The CDR3 spans 13 residues. CDR3 coding DNA: TGTGCCAGCAGTTTAAAAAGGGTTTCACCCCTCCACTTT. It codes for CASSLKRVSPLHF.

V gene TRBV18 combines with J gene TRBJ1-5; D ambiguous. The V end lost 2 bases, the J end lost 7 bases, and 9 bases lay between the germline ends. CDR1 and CDR2 from the germline V gene are KGHSH and LQKENI. CDR3 length: 13 residues. The CDR3 DNA reads TGTGCCAGCTCACCAGGGAAGGAACAGCCCCAGCATTTT. It is translated as CASSPGKEQPQHF.

Written as DNA, the CDR3 is TGTGCCAGCTCACCGACAGGCGGACCCTACGAGCAGTACTTC. This translates into CASSPTGGPYEQYF. The chain carries TRBV18 and TRBJ2-7; maybe TRBD1 (6 bases). This CDR3 has 14 amino acids. Germline values: CDR1 KGHSH, CDR2 LQKENI. Deletions cut 3 bases from V and 2 bases from J, with 11 bases between.

This chain links TRBV11-2 with TRBJ1-4; TRBD1 matches at 7 bases. Germline trimming cut 7 bases from V and 0 bases from J; bases unmatched to any gene: 5. The CDR3 consists of 15 residues. Germline assignment: CDR1 SGHAT and CDR2 FQNNGV. CDR3 residues: CASTYGQATNEKLFF. CDR3 nucleotides: TGTGCCAGCACCTATGGACAGGCAACTAATGAAAAACTGTTTTTT.

This clone occurred once. CDR3 loop: CASSSSLSRTPDTPYEQYF. The CDR3 DNA reads as TGTGCCAGCAGTTCCTCCCTCAGCCGGACACCCGACACTCCCTACGAGCAGTACTTC. The chain carries TRBV6-2 or TRBV6-3 and TRBJ2-7; maybe TRBD1 (5 bases). CDR1 is MNHEY and CDR2 is SVGEGT in the germline V gene. V lost 4 bases to trimming and J lost 2 bases, with 27 bases between them. The CDR3 extends over 19 amino acids.

This sequence joins TRBV10-3 and TRBJ1-4; D call uncertain. The CDR3 runs to 15 residues. Per the germline V gene, CDR1 is ENHRY and CDR2 is SYGVKD. Trimming stripped 0 bases from V and 2 bases from J, with 7 bases between. CDR3 in amino acids: CAISESGVTNEKLFF. The CDR3 DNA sequence: TGTGCCATCAGTGAGTCAGGAGTTACTAATGAAAAACTGTTTTTT.

CDR3 region: CAWSVGVSYGYTF. For the CDR3, the DNA is TGTGCCTGGAGTGTTGGGGTTAGCTATGGCTACACCTTC. The chain carries TRBV30 and TRBJ1-2; D is uncertain. Trimming stripped 0 bases from V and 4 bases from J, with 9 bases between. The CDR3 contains 13 residues. Germline-derived CDR1 and CDR2 are GTSNPN and SVGIG (reference sequence).

This rearrangement joins TRBV12-3 or TRBV12-4 to TRBJ1-4; D gene unclear. V shed 2 bases and J shed 12 bases, with 13 bases lying between them. This CDR3 has 13 amino acids. The CDR3 sequence: CASSLFRLGELFF. CDR3 sequence (DNA): TGTGCCAGCAGTTTATTCAGGCTCGGGGAACTGTTTTTT.